This T cell receptor beta chain was identified during a study of relationships among human T cell subsets. This clonotype was detected once. With 7 bases removed from V and 7 bases from J, the gap between germline ends came to 14 bases. CDR3 length: 12 amino acids. Germline lookup yields CDR1 SQVTM and CDR2 ANQGSEA. TCR alpha and beta CDR3s were amplified from mRNA by semiquantitative ARM-PCR. Tagged nested gene-specific primers were used first, then communal superprimers amplified exponentially. In TCRdb, the multiplex PCR reads were re-called with MiXCR into one record per CDR3 protein. The sample has 5,100 or so distinct CDR3 sequences, about four fifths seen once.

This TCR was recovered from a man aged 35 to 55 in good health. The genes are TRBV29-1 and TRBJ2-1; TRBD1 or TRBD2 may be the D gene (6 bases each). The sample consisted of total T cells sorted from blood. CDR3 nucleotides: TGCAGCGCGCTAAGGGGGGCGAATGAGCAGTTCTTC. Translating it yields CSALRGANEQFF.